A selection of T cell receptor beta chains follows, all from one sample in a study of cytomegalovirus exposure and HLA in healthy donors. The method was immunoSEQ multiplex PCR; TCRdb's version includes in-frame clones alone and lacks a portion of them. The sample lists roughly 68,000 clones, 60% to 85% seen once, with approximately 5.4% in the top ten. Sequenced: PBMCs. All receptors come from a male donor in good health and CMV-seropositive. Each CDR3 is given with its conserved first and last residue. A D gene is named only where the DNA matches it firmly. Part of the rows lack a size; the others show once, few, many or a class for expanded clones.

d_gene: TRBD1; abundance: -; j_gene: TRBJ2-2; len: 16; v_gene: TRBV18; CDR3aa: CASSPLGTGNTGELFF; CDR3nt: TGTGCCAGCTCACCACTGGGGACAGGGAACACCGGGGAGCTGTTTTTT
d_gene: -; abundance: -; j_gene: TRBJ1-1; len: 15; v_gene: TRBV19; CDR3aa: CASSDSLKMDTEAFF; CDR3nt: TGTGCCAGTAGTGACTCTTTGAAGATGGACACTGAAGCTTTCTTT
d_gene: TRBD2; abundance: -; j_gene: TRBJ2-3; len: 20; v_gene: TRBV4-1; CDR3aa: CASSQPGLAGVTYSTDTQYF; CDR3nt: TGCGCCAGCAGCCAACCGGGACTAGCGGGGGTGACCTATTCCACAGATACGCAGTATTTT
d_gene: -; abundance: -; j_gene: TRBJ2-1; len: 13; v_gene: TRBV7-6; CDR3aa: CASSPEVGGEQFF; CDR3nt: TGTGCCAGCAGCCCCGAGGTGGGAGGTGAGCAGTTCTTC
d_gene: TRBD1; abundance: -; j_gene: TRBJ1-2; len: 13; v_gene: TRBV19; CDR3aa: CASNRGRSYGYTF; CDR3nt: TGTGCCAGCAACAGGGGGCGCAGCTATGGCTACACCTTC
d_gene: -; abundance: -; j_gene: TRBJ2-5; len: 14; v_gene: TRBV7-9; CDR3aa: CASSLGGSAETQYF; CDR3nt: TGTGCCAGCAGTTTAGGGGGTAGCGCGGAGACCCAGTACTTC
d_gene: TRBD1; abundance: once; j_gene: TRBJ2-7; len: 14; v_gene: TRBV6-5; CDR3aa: CASSLQGARTEQYF; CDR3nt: TGTGCCAGCAGCTTACAGGGGGCGCGAACCGAGCAGTACTTC
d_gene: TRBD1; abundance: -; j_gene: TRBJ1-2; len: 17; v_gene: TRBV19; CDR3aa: CASSTSGQAILSYGYTF; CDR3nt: TGTGCCAGTAGTACGTCGGGACAGGCGATCCTTAGCTATGGCTACACCTTC
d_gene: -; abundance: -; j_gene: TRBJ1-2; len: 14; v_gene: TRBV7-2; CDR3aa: CASSLYPANYGYTF; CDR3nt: TGTGCCAGCAGCTTATATCCAGCTAACTATGGCTACACCTTC
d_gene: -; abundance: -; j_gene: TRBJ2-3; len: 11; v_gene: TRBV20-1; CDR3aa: CSALNFDTQYF; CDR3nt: TGCAGTGCTCTGAACTTCGATACGCAGTATTTT
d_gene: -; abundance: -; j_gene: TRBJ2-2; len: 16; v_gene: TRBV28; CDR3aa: CASVPSRGTGTGELFF; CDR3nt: TGTGCCAGCGTCCCCTCTCGGGGGACGGGGACCGGGGAGCTGTTTTTT
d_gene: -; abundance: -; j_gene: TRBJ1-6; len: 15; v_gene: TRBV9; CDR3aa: CASSPGDSYNSPLHF; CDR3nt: TGTGCCAGCAGCCCAGGGGACTCCTATAATTCACCCCTCCACTTT
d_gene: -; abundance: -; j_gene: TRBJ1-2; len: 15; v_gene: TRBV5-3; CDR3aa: CARSCPGGYLYGYTF; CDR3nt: TGTGCCAGAAGCTGCCCGGGGGGCTACCTCTATGGCTACACCTTC
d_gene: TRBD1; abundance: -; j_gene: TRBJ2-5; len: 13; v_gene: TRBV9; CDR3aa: CASSSWTGETQYF; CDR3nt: TGTGCCAGCAGCTCATGGACAGGGGAGACCCAGTACTTC
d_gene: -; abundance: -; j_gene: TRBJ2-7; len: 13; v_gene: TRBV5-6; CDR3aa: CASSWTASYEQYF; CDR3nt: TGTGCCAGCAGCTGGACAGCATCCTACGAGCAGTACTTC
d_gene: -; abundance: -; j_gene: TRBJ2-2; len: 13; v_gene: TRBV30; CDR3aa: CAWREGRAGELFF; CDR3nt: TGTGCCTGGAGAGAGGGTAGGGCCGGGGAGCTGTTTTTT
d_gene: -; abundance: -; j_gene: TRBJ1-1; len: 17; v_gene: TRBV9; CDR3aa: CASSVESRGIGNTEAFF; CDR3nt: TGTGCCAGCAGCGTAGAAAGTCGGGGAATCGGGAACACTGAAGCTTTCTTT
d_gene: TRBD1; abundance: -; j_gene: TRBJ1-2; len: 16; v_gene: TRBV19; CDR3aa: CASSIARGGLNYGYTF; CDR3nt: TGTGCCAGTAGTATAGCTCGAGGGGGCCTTAACTATGGCTACACCTTC
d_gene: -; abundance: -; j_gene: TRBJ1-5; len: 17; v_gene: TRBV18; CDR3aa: CASSPPLAEDSNQPQHF; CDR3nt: TGTGCCAGCTCACCACCGTTGGCGGAGGATAGCAATCAGCCCCAGCATTTT
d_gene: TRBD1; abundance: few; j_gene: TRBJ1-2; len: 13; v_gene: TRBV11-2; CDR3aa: CASSVGQLDGYTF; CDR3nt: TGTGCCAGCAGCGTGGGACAGCTAGACGGCTACACCTTC
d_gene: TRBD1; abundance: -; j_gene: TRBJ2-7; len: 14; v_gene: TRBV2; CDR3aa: CASSLRTGTYEQYF; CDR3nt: TGTGCCAGCAGTCTCAGGACAGGTACCTACGAGCAGTACTTC
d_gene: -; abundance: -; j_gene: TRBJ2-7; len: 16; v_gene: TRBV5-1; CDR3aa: CASSLEEWVADYEQYF; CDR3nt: TGCGCCAGCAGCTTGGAGGAGTGGGTGGCAGACTACGAGCAGTACTTC
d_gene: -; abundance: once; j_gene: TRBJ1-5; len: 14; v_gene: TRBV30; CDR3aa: CAWSGGNSNQPQHF; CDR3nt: TGTGCCTGGAGTGGCGGGAATAGCAATCAGCCCCAGCATTTT
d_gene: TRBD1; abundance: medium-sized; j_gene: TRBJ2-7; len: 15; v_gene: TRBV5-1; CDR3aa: CASSTLQGTMWEQYF; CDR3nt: TGCGCCAGCAGCACGTTACAGGGGACGATGTGGGAGCAGTACTTC
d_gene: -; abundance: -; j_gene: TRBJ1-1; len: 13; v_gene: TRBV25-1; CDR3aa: CASSVSGGTEAFF; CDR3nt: TGTGCCAGCAGTGTATCAGGAGGCACTGAAGCTTTCTTT
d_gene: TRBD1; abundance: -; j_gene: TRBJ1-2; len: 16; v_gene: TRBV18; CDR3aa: CASSPNLPSGQYGYTF; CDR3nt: TGTGCCAGCTCACCGAATCTCCCCTCGGGACAGTATGGCTACACCTTC
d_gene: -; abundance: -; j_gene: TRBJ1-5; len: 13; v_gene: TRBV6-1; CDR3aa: CASKRGINQPQHF; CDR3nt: TGTGCCAGCAAAAGGGGTATCAATCAGCCCCAGCATTTT
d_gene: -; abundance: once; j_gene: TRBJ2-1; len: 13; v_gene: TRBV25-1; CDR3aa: CASSAGSYNEQFF; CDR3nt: TGTGCCAGCAGTGCCGGTTCCTACAATGAGCAGTTCTTC
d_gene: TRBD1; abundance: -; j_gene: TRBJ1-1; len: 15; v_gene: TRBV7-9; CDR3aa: CASSLVGQGAAEAFF; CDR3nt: TGTGCCAGCAGCTTAGTGGGCCAGGGGGCTGCCGAAGCTTTCTTT
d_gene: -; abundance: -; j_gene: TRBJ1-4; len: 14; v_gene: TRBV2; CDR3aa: CASSDGGLREKLFF; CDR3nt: TGTGCCAGCAGTGACGGAGGGTTGCGAGAAAAACTGTTTTTT
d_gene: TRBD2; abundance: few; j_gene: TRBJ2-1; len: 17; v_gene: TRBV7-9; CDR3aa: CASSVHLLAGTPNEQFF; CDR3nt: TGTGCCAGCAGCGTGCACTTACTAGCGGGGACCCCCAATGAGCAGTTCTTC
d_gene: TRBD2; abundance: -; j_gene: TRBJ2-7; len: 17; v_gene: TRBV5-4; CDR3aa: CASSLGLAGGYSYEQYF; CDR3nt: TGTGCCAGCAGCTTGGGGCTAGCGGGGGGTTACTCCTACGAGCAGTACTTC
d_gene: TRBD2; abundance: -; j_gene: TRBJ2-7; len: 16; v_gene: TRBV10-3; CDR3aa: CAISRTTGTSGAEQYF; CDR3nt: TGTGCCATCAGCCGTACTACCGGGACTAGCGGTGCGGAGCAGTACTTC
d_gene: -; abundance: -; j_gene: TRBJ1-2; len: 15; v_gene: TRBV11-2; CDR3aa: CASSPGVQNFYGYTF; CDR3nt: TGTGCCAGCAGCCCAGGGGTCCAAAACTTCTATGGCTACACCTTC
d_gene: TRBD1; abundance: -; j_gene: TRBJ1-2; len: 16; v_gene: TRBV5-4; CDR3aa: CASRKTGTESNYGYTF; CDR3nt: TGTGCCAGCAGAAAGACCGGGACAGAAAGTAACTATGGCTACACCTTC
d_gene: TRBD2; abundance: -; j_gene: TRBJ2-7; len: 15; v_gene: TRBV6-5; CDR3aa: CASSYSSLSGGEQYF; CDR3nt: TGTGCCAGCAGTTACTCGTCGCTTAGCGGGGGCGAGCAGTACTTC
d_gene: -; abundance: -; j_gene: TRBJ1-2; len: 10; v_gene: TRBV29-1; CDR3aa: CSVGQGGYTF; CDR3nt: TGCAGCGTTGGACAAGGTGGCTACACCTTC
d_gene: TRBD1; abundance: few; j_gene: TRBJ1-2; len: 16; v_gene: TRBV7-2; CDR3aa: CASSLMAGGTNYGYTF; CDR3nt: TGTGCCAGCAGCTTAATGGCAGGGGGGACTAACTATGGCTACACCTTC
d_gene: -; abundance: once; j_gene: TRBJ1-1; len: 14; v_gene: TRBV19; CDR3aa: CASSMDRTNTEAFF; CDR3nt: TGTGCCAGTAGTATGGACAGAACGAACACTGAAGCTTTCTTT
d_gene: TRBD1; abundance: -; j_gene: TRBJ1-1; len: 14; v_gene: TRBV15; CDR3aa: CATSRRQGNTEAFF; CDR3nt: TGTGCCACCAGCAGACGACAGGGGAACACTGAAGCTTTCTTT
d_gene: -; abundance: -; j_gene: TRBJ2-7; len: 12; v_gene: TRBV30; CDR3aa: CAWGAASYEQYF; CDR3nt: TGTGCCTGGGGGGCCGCATCCTACGAGCAGTACTTC
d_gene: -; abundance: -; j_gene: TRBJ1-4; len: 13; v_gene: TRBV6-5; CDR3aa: CASRNPGVEKLFF; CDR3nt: TGTGCCAGCAGAAACCCAGGGGTTGAAAAACTGTTTTTT
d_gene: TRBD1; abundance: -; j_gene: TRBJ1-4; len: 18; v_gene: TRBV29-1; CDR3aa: CSVAAGQGSGLTNEKLFF; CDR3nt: TGCAGCGTGGCTGCAGGACAGGGGAGCGGGCTAACTAATGAAAAACTGTTTTTT
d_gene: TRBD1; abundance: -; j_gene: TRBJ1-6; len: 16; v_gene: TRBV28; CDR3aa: CASTFTGTGHNSPLHF; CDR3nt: TGTGCCAGCACGTTTACCGGGACAGGGCATAATTCACCCCTCCACTTT
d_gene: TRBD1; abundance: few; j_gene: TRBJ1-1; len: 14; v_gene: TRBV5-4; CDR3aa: CASSYDRGNTEAFF; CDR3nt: TGTGCCAGCAGCTATGACAGGGGAAACACTGAAGCTTTCTTT
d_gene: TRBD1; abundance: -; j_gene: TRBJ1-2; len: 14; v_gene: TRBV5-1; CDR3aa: CASSSGQGKDGYTF; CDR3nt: TGCGCCAGCAGCTCTGGACAGGGCAAGGATGGCTACACCTTC
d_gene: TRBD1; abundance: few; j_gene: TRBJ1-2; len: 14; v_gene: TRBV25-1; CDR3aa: CASSASRQGSGYTF; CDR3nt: TGTGCCAGCAGTGCCTCACGACAGGGGAGTGGCTACACCTTC
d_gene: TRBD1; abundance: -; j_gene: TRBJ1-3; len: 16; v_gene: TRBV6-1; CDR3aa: CASSVQGAYSGNTIYF; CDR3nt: TGTGCCAGCAGTGTACAGGGGGCGTACTCTGGAAACACCATATATTTT
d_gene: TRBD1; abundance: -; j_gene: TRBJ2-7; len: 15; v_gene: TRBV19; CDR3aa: CASSIDRGLTYEQYF; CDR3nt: TGTGCCAGTAGTATAGACAGGGGGCTGACCTACGAGCAGTACTTC
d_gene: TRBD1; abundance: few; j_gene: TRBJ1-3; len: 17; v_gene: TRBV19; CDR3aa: CASSALNRDSSGNTIYF; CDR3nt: TGTGCCAGTAGTGCCTTAAACCGGGACAGCTCTGGAAACACCATATATTTT
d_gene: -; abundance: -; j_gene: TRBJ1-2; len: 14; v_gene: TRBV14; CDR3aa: CASSRRGAGYGYTF; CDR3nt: TGTGCCAGCAGCCGTCGAGGAGCCGGGTATGGCTACACCTTC
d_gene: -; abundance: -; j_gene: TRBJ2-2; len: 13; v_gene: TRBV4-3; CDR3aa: CASSTESPGELFF; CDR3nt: TGCGCCAGCAGCACCGAGTCCCCCGGGGAGCTGTTTTTT
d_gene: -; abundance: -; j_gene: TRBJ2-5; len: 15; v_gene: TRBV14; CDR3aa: CASSPPGLTGETQYF; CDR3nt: TGTGCCAGCAGCCCTCCGGGTCTCACGGGGGAGACCCAGTACTTC
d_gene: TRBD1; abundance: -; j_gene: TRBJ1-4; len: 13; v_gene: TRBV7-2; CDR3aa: CASSLGTGGKLFF; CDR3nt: TGTGCCAGCAGCTTAGGGACAGGGGGAAAACTGTTTTTT
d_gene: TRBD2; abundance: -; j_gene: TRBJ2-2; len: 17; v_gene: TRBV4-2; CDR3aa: CASSQGLAGYYTGELFF; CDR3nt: TGTGCCAGCAGCCAAGGACTAGCGGGATACTACACCGGGGAGCTGTTTTTT